This T cell receptor (beta chain) comes out of a study of T cells in Graves' hyperthyroidism and ophthalmopathy. Study-wide results and caveats: Also found in blood were most expanded thyroid clonotypes above 0.001. Ophthalmopathy was separated from stable hyperthyroidism by a 13 V-J model. Ophthalmopathy, as predicted by the model, came a median roughly 6.5 months after the prediction.

Worth noting for this clonotype: Its antigen remains unidentified.

Amplified regions were TCR beta CDR3 sequences from RNA transcripts. Initially, a first-round RT-PCR of the TCR CDR3 employed the HTBI primer set. TCRdb recomputed calls from the multiplex PCR reads with MiXCR, one row per CDR3 protein. The data show nearly 600,000 distinct CDR3 sequences, roughly 14% seen once. Patients were excluded because of uncontrolled infection, other autoimmune disease, pregnancy or lactation. The CDR3 has 15 amino acids. V gave up 5 bases and J gave up 6 bases; unmatched junction bases: 9. Germline lookup yields CDR1 MNHEY and CDR2 SMNVEV (reference sequence). Sequencing used blood. The clonotype was recovered from a woman in her thirties with Graves' hyperthyroidism that later progressed to Graves' ophthalmopathy. V gene TRBV27 combines with J gene TRBJ1-4, with 7 bases fitting TRBD1. CDR3 bases: TGTGCCAGCAGTCCCCTAAAAACAGGGGATGAAAAACTGTTTTTT. This codes for CASSPLKTGDEKLFF.